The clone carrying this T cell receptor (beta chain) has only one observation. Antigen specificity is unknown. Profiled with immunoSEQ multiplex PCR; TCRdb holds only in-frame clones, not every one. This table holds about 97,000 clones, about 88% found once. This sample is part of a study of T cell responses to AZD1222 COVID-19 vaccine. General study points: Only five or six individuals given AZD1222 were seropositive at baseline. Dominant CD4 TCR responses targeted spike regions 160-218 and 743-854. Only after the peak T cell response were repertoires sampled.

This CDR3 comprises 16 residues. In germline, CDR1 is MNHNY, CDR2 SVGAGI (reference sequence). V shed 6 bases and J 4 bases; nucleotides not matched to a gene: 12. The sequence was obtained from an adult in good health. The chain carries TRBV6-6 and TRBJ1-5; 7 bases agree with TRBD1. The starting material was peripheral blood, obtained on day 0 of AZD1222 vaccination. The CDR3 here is CASSPLEGARNQPQHF. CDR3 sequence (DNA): TGTGCCAGCAGCCCCCTGGAGGGGGCACGAAATCAGCCCCAGCATTTT.